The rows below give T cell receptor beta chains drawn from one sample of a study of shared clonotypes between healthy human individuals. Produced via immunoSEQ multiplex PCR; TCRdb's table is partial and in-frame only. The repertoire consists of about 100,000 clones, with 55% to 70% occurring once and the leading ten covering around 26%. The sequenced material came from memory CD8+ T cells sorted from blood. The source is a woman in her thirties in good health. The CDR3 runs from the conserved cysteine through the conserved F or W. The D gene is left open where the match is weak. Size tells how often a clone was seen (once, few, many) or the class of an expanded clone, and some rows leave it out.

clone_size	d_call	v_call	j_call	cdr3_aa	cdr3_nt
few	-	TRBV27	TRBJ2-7	CASSSTGSSYEQYF	TGTGCCAGCAGTTCGACGGGGAGCTCCTACGAGCAGTACTTC
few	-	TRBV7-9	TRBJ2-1	CASSPRAYNNEQFF	TGTGCCAGCAGCCCGCGGGCCTACAACAATGAGCAGTTCTTC
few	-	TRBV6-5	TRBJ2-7	CASSDGYEQYF	TGTGCCAGCAGCGACGGGTACGAGCAGTACTTC
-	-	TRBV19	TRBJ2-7	CASSSGRAYYEQYF	TGTGCCAGTAGTAGCGGCAGAGCCTACTACGAGCAGTACTTC
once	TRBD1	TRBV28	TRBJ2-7	CASRGRTWTGLSEQYF	TGTGCCAGCAGGGGGCGCACGTGGACAGGTTTGTCCGAGCAGTACTTC
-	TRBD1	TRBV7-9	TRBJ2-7	CASSLRDRDYEQYF	TGTGCCAGCAGCCTCCGGGACAGGGACTACGAGCAGTACTTC
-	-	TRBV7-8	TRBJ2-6	CASSFNRKSSGANVLTF	TGTGCCAGCAGCTTTAACCGCAAGAGCTCTGGGGCCAACGTCCTGACTTTC
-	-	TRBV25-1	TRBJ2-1	CASSESPVRVVNDNEQFF	TGTGCCAGCAGTGAAAGCCCGGTCCGGGTAGTAAACGACAATGAGCAGTTCTTC
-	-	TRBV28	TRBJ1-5	CASILPGGNQPQHF	TGTGCCAGCATCCTACCTGGGGGGAATCAGCCCCAGCATTTT
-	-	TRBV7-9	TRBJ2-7	CASSLSGEQYF	TGTGCCAGCAGCTTATCAGGCGAGCAGTACTTC
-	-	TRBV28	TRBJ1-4	CASSFSSRGDGWEKLFF	TGTGCCAGCAGTTTTTCGTCCCGAGGGGATGGATGGGAAAAACTGTTTTTT
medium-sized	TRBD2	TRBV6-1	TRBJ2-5	CASSEWTSAQETQYF	TGTGCCAGCAGTGAATGGACTAGCGCTCAAGAGACCCAGTACTTC
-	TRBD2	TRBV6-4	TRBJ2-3	CASSAGLGGKDTQYF	TGTGCCAGCAGTGCCGGACTAGGCGGGAAGGATACGCAGTATTTT
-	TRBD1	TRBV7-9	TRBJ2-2	CASSLYRGLISGELFF	TGTGCCAGCAGCCTCTACAGGGGTTTAATTTCCGGGGAGCTGTTTTTT
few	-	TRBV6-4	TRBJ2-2	CASSISSDTGELFF	TGTGCCAGCAGTATTTCCTCGGACACCGGGGAGCTGTTTTTT
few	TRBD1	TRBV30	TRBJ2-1	CAWSADRGYNEQFF	TGTGCCTGGAGTGCGGACAGGGGGTACAATGAGCAGTTCTTC
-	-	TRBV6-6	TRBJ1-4	CASSVREKLFF	TGTGCCAGCAGTGTACGTGAAAAACTGTTTTTT
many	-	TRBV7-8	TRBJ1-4	CASSFQGTNEKLFF	TGTGCCAGCAGCTTTCAGGGGACCAATGAAAAACTGTTTTTT
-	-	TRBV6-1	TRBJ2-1	CASRDHLDSYNEQFF	TGTGCCAGCAGAGACCACCTGGACAGTTACAATGAGCAGTTCTTC
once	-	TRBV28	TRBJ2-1	CASSSPHRTVYNEQFF	TGTGCCAGCAGTTCCCCCCACCGAACCGTCTACAATGAGCAGTTCTTC
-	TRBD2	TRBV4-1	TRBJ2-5	CASSHPPAAGNPFQETQYF	TGCGCCAGCAGCCACCCCCCGGCAGCGGGAAACCCATTCCAAGAGACCCAGTACTTC
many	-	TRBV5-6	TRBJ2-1	CASSLNMAHEQFF	TGTGCCAGCAGCCTTAACATGGCGCATGAGCAGTTCTTC
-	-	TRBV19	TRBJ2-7	CATGGRHYEQYF	TGTGCCACCGGTGGTAGGCACTACGAGCAGTACTTC
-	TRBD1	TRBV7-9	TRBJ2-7	CASSPGPGQGGGYEQYF	TGTGCCAGCAGCCCAGGGCCGGGACAGGGTGGGGGCTACGAGCAGTACTTC
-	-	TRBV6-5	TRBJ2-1	CASTHGEASNEQFF	TGTGCCAGCACACATGGGGAAGCGAGTAATGAGCAGTTCTTC
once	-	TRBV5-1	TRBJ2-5	CASSLGTEPQETQYF	TGCGCCAGCAGCTTGGGGACAGAACCCCAAGAGACCCAGTACTTC
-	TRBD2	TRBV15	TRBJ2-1	CATSLQAGGPVFSYNEQFF	TGTGCCACCAGCTTACAAGCGGGAGGGCCGGTCTTCTCCTACAATGAGCAGTTCTTC
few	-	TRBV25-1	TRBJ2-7	CASTKDGSYEQYF	TGTGCCAGCACCAAGGACGGCTCCTACGAGCAGTACTTC
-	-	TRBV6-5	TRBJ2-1	CASSYSNEQFF	TGTGCCAGCAGTTATAGCAATGAGCAGTTCTTC
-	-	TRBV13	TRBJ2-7	CASSLEGTHYEQYF	TGTGCCAGCAGCTTAGAGGGGACACACTACGAGCAGTACTTC
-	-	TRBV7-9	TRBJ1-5	CASSLGERPQHF	TGTGCCAGCAGCTTGGGGGAGAGGCCCCAGCATTTT
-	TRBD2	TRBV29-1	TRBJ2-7	CSVEDGGRASYEQYF	TGCAGCGTTGAGGATGGTGGGAGGGCCTCCTACGAGCAGTACTTC
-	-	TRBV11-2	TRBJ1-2	CAGSLVGSPYGYTF	TGTGCCGGCAGCTTAGTTGGCAGCCCCTATGGCTACACCTTC
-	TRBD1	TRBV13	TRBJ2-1	CASSVADRVSNEQFF	TGTGCCAGCAGCGTCGCTGACAGGGTCTCCAATGAGCAGTTCTTC
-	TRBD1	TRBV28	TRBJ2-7	CATATGTLEQYF	TGTGCCACCGCGACAGGGACCCTCGAGCAGTACTTC
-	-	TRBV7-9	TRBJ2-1	CASSTHYGRSNNEQFF	TGTGCCAGCAGCACACACTATGGCAGGAGCAACAATGAGCAGTTCTTC
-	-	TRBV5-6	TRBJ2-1	CASSPFSYNEQFF	TGTGCCAGCAGCCCCTTCTCCTACAATGAGCAGTTCTTC
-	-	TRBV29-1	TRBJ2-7	CSVARDSYEQYF	TGCAGCGTTGCCAGGGACTCCTACGAGCAGTACTTC
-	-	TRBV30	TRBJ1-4	CAWSKRTRPNEKLFF	TGTGCCTGGAGTAAACGGACAAGACCTAATGAAAAACTGTTTTTT
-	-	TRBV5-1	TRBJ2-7	CASSHGQGSYEQYF	TGCGCCAGCAGCCATGGTCAGGGTAGTTACGAGCAGTACTTC